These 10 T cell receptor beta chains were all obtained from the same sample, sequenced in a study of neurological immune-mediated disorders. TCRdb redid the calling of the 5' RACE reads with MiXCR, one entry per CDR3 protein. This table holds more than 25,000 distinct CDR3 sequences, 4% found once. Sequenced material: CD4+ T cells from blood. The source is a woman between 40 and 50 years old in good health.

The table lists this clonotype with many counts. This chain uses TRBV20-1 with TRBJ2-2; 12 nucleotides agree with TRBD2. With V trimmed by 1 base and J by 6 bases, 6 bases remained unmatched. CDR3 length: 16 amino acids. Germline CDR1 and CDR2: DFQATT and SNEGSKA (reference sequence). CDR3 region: CSARAGLAGRAGELFF. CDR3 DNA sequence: TGCAGTGCTAGAGCCGGACTAGCGGGAAGAGCCGGGGAGCTGTTTTTT.

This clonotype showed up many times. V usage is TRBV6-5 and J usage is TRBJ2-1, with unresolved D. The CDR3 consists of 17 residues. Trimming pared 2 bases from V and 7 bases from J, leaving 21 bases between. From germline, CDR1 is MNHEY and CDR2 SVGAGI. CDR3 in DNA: TGTGCCAGCAGTTACGACCGCTCAGCTCGAGTGGTGAATGAGCAGTTCTTC. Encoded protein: CASSYDRSARVVNEQFF.

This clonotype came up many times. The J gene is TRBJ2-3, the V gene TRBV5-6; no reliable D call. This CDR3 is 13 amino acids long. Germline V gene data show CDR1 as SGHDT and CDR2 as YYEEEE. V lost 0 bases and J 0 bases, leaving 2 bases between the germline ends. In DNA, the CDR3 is TGTGCCAGCAGCTTGGACAGCACAGATACGCAGTATTTT. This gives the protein CASSLDSTDTQYF.

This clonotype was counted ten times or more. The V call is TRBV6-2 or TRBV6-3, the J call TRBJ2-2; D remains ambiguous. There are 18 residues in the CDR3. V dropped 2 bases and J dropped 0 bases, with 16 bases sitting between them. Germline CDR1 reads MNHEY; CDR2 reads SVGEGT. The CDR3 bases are TGTGCCAGCAGTTACGAAGAATTTAGGAAACCGAACACCGGGGAGCTGTTTTTT. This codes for CASSYEEFRKPNTGELFF.

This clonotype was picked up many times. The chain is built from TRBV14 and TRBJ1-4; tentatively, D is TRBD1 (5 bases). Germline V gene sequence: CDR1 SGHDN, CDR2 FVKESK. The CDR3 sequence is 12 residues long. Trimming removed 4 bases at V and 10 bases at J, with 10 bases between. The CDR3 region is CASSPTGAKLFF. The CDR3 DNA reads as TGTGCCAGCAGCCCTACAGGTGCAAAACTGTTTTTT.

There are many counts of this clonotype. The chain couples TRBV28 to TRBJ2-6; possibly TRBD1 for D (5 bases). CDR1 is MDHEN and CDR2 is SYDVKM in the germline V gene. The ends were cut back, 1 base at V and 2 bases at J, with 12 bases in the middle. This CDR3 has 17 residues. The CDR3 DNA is TGTGCCAGCAGTTTATCTTACGGACAAACTGGGGCCAACGTCCTGACTTTC. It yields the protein CASSLSYGQTGANVLTF.

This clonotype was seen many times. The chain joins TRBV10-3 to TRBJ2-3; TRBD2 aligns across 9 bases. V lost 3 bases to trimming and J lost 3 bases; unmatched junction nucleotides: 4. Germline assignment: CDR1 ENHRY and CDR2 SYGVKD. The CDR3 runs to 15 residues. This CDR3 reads CAISDSSGETDTQYF. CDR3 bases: TGTGCCATCAGTGATTCTAGCGGGGAGACAGATACGCAGTATTTT.

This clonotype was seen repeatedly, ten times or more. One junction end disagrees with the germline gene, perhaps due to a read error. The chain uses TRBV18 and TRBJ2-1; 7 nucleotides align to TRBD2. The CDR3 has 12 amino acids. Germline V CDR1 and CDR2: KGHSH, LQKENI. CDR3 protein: CASSPPGGEQFF. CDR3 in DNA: TGTGCCAGCTCGCCACCGGGGGGTGAGCAGTTCTTC.

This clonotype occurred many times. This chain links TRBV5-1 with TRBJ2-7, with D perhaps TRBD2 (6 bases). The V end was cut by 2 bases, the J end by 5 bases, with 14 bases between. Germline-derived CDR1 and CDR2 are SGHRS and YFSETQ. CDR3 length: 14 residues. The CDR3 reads CASSFYGGSHEQYF. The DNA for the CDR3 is TGCGCCAGCAGCTTTTACGGGGGATCCCACGAGCAGTACTTC.

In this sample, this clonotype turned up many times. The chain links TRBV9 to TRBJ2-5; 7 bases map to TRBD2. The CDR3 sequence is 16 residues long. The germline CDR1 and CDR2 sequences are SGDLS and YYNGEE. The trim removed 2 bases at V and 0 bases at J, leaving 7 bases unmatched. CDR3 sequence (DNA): TGTGCCAGCAGCGTGGGGGGTAGCGGGTACCAAGAGACCCAGTACTTC. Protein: CASSVGGSGYQETQYF.